Listed below are T cell receptor beta chains from one sample, sequenced in a study of blood T cell repertoires in COVID-19. This table comes from immunoSEQ multiplex PCR, and its TCRdb copy is limited to in-frame clones, with some not included. The table lists approximately 11,000 clones, around four fifths of them singletons. The sequenced sample was peripheral blood. The source is a human donor in a cohort sampled during active COVID-19. CDR3s include the opening cysteine and the closing phenylalanine or tryptophan. D genes are given only for firm matches. Size is stated for part of the rows, as once, few or many counts, or as a class when the clone is expanded.

v_call	cdr3_length	j_call	clone_size	d_call	cdr3_nt	cdr3_aa
TRBV12-2	15	TRBJ1-5	.	.	TGTGCAAGTCGCTCCAGGGGGCTTAGCAATCAGCCCCAGCATTTT	CASRSRGLSNQPQHF
TRBV6-4	15	TRBJ2-3	.	TRBD2	TGTGCCAGCAGTGACGGACTAGCTAGCACAGATACGCAGTATTTT	CASSDGLASTDTQYF
TRBV5-4	13	TRBJ2-1	.	TRBD2	TGTGCCAGCAGCTTGCAACTAGCGATTGAGCAGTTCTTC	CASSLQLAIEQFF
TRBV29-1	13	TRBJ2-7	.	.	TGCAGCGTTGCCCCGGACAGACCTGGAGAGCAGTACTTC	CSVAPDRPGEQYF
TRBV5-1	15	TRBJ1-2	.	.	TGCGCCAGCACTCCCGGACAGACCGCTAACTATGGCTACACCTTC	CASTPGQTANYGYTF
TRBV18	15	TRBJ2-7	.	.	TGTGCCAGCTCACCACGGGCGGGAAATCCCTACGAGCAGTACTTC	CASSPRAGNPYEQYF
TRBV10-2	17	TRBJ2-2	.	TRBD2	TGCGCCAGCAGTGTCCTTACTAGCGGGATAGGGACCGGGGAGCTGTTTTTT	CASSVLTSGIGTGELFF
TRBV7-9	12	TRBJ1-2	.	TRBD1	TGTGCCAGCAGAACAGGGGACTATGGCTACACCTTC	CASRTGDYGYTF
TRBV5-6	15	TRBJ2-7	.	TRBD2	TGTGCCAGCAGCCCGGGACTAGCGGGAACCTACGAGCAGTACTTC	CASSPGLAGTYEQYF
TRBV3-1/TRBV3-2	14	TRBJ2-7	.	TRBD1	TGTGCCAGCAGCCAAGATCGAAGGGGGCGTGAGCAGTACTTC	CASSQDRRGREQYF
TRBV6-6	15	TRBJ1-3	.	.	TGTGCCAGCAGTTACTCCACGCAACAGGGAAACACCATATATTTT	CASSYSTQQGNTIYF
TRBV15	16	TRBJ2-1	few	.	TGTGCCACCAGCAGAGATAGGGGGGGCTCCTACAATGAGCAGTTCTTC	CATSRDRGGSYNEQFF
TRBV11-3	15	TRBJ2-2	.	.	TGTGCCAGCTCCGCCCGGTACGCCCAACCCGGGGAGCTGTTTTTT	CASSARYAQPGELFF
TRBV6-2/TRBV6-3	17	TRBJ1-1	.	.	TGTGCCAGCAGCCCTTACCCCAGTTTTTACATGAACACTGAAGCTTTCTTT	CASSPYPSFYMNTEAFF
TRBV30	12	TRBJ2-4	.	.	TGTGCCTGGAGTTTGACAGTAAACATTCAGTACTTC	CAWSLTVNIQYF
TRBV5-1	16	TRBJ2-2	few	TRBD2	TGCGCCAGCAGCTACCTAGCGGGAGGGCCGGACGGGGAGCTGTTTTTT	CASSYLAGGPDGELFF
TRBV15	17	TRBJ1-1	.	.	TGTGCCACCAGCAGAGATCGAAGGACATTGGAGGGCACTGAAGCTTTCTTT	CATSRDRRTLEGTEAFF
TRBV28	15	TRBJ1-2	.	.	TGTGCCAGCAGGTTCCCACAGGGTTATAACTATGGCTACACCTTC	CASRFPQGYNYGYTF
TRBV28	16	TRBJ2-7	.	TRBD2	TGTGCCAGCAGCACGGCCCGTGGACTAGCGGGAGGCGAGCAGTACTTC	CASSTARGLAGGEQYF
TRBV6-5	12	TRBJ2-7	once	TRBD1	TGTGCCAGCAGTACAGGGGGAGGCGAGCAGTACTTC	CASSTGGGEQYF
TRBV3-1/TRBV3-2	15	TRBJ1-2	.	.	TGTGCCAGCAGCCAAATTGGCGGATGGAACTATGGCTACACCTTC	CASSQIGGWNYGYTF
TRBV19	15	TRBJ1-5	few	.	TGTGCCAGTAGTGGGGCGGGACGGGGCAATCAGCCCCAGCATTTT	CASSGAGRGNQPQHF
TRBV6-5	15	TRBJ2-1	.	TRBD1	TGTGCCAGCAGTTACTCGAACAGGGGAACGAATGAGCAGTTCTTC	CASSYSNRGTNEQFF
TRBV5-5	14	TRBJ1-2	.	TRBD1	TGTGCCAGCAGCTTCGACAGGGGGTCCTATGGCTACACCTTC	CASSFDRGSYGYTF
TRBV7-2	17	TRBJ1-1	.	.	TGTGCCAGCAGCTTCGGGTCTCGTAGGGGATCAATCACTGAAGCTTTCTTT	CASSFGSRRGSITEAFF
TRBV2	12	TRBJ1-1	.	.	TGTGCCAGCAATCCCCTTATCACTGAAGCTTTCTTT	CASNPLITEAFF
TRBV19	13	TRBJ2-7	.	.	TGTGCCAGTAGTATACAGGGCTGGAACGAGCAGTACTTC	CASSIQGWNEQYF
TRBV30	14	TRBJ2-7	.	.	TGTGCCTGGATGGGGCAGGGCAGCTCCTACGAGCAGTACTTC	CAWMGQGSSYEQYF
TRBV5-4	13	TRBJ2-7	few	.	TGTGCCAGCAGCCCAGGGCGTAGAAGCGAGCAGTACTTC	CASSPGRRSEQYF
TRBV24-1	17	TRBJ2-7	.	.	TGTGCCACCAGTGATGCCGGTGCGGGGACCGGTACCTACGAGCAGTACTTC	CATSDAGAGTGTYEQYF
TRBV28	15	TRBJ1-3	.	.	TGTGCCAGCAGTCCGGGGGACCACTCTGGAAACACCATATATTTT	CASSPGDHSGNTIYF
TRBV5-1	17	TRBJ1-4	once	.	TGCGCCAGCAGCTTGAGGGGGTCAGGTCGGGGTAATGAAAAACTGTTTTTT	CASSLRGSGRGNEKLFF
TRBV6-5	15	TRBJ2-7	.	TRBD2	TGTGCCAGCAGCACCGGGACTAGCGGGAAGTACGAGCAGTACTTC	CASSTGTSGKYEQYF
TRBV7-8	14	TRBJ2-1	.	TRBD2	TGTGCCAGCAGCTTGGGGCTAGCGGGAAATGAGCAGTTCTTC	CASSLGLAGNEQFF
TRBV9	14	TRBJ2-3	.	.	TGTGCCAGCAGTGCCCTTAGCGGCACAGATACGCAGTATTTT	CASSALSGTDTQYF
TRBV30	16	TRBJ2-3	.	TRBD2	TGTGCCTGGAGGGGGACTAGCGGGAGCGGGACAGATACGCAGTATTTT	CAWRGTSGSGTDTQYF